The 10 T cell receptor beta chains below all came from one sample that was sequenced in a study of beta chain features in type 1 diabetes. These receptors have no identified antigens. Study conclusions and caveats: Among all four CD4+ subsets, Type 1 diabetes patients had TCRB CDR3s that were moderately but significantly shorter.

Expressed TCRB transcripts were sequenced, since all the RNA that had been isolated was reverse transcribed. Measured with immunoSEQ multiplex PCR; TCRdb has only the in-frame clones, and not every one. The profile shows 150,000 to 190,000 clones, under 13% of them singletons. The sequencing input was central memory CD4+ T cells from blood. The receptors here all came from a man under 40 with type 1 diabetes.

The chain carries TRBV4-1 and TRBJ1-2, with 7 nucleotides matching TRBD1. Germline CDR1 MGHRA, CDR2 YSYEKL. The CDR3 consists of 15 residues. J lost 4 bases, V lost 2 bases, and 7 bases had no gene match. This CDR3 reads CASSQNPTGSYGYTF. The CDR3 nucleotides are TGCGCCAGCAGCCAAAACCCGACAGGGTCCTATGGCTACACCTTC.

This rearrangement joins TRBV28 to TRBJ1-2, with a weak D call TRBD1 (5 bases). Trimming shortened V by 6 bases and J by 5 bases, and 10 bases separated the two germline ends. The germline gives CDR1 MDHEN, CDR2 SYDVKM. The CDR3 runs 12 residues. The CDR3 region has the DNA TGTGCCAGCAGCAATCGACAGTATGGCTACACCTTC. Translated: CASSNRQYGYTF.

This chain connects TRBV14 to TRBJ1-2, with 7 bases fitting TRBD1. Germline CDR1 SGHDN, CDR2 FVKESK. Trimming removed 4 bases from V and 3 bases from J; junction bases left unmatched: 2. The CDR3 length is 13 residues. CDR3 in DNA: TGTGCCAGCAGCCTAGGGACAGACTATGGCTACACCTTC. It yields the protein CASSLGTDYGYTF.

This clone was seen a few times. This chain links TRBV4-3 with TRBJ2-7; 8 positions agree with TRBD2. V gave up 4 bases and J gave up 5 bases; unmatched junction bases: 4. The CDR3 covers 13 residues. Germline V gene data show CDR1 as LGHNA and CDR2 as YSLEER. The CDR3 protein is CASSPSGRDEQYF. The CDR3 DNA is TGCGCCAGCAGCCCCAGCGGGAGAGACGAGCAGTACTTC.

This clone has a handful of counts. V is TRBV5-1 and J is TRBJ1-2; 9 nucleotides match TRBD1. Trimming at V came to 3 bases and at J to 7 bases, leaving 1 base not matched to a gene. Looked up from germline, CDR1 is SGHRS and CDR2 is YFSETQ. The CDR3 is 12 amino acids. The DNA for the CDR3 is TGCGCCAGCAGCTCGGACAGGGGTGGCTACACCTTC. Its protein is CASSSDRGGYTF.

The gene calls are TRBV28 and TRBJ1-2; D may be TRBD1 (6 bases). Germline assignment: CDR1 MDHEN and CDR2 SYDVKM. Trimming took off 2 bases at V and 5 bases at J, with 12 bases between the two ends. The CDR3 totals 14 residues. This CDR3 reads CASSLVRGAYGYTF. Here the CDR3 DNA reads TGTGCCAGCAGTTTAGTCCGGGGGGCTTATGGCTACACCTTC.

This clone has just a few counts. The chain has TRBV5-4 and TRBJ2-1, with 9 positions matching TRBD2. Germline V gene lookup returns CDR1 SGHNT and CDR2 YYREEE (reference sequence). The CDR3 runs 17 residues. The V segment lost 3 bases and the J segment 3 bases; nucleotides outside the gene matches: 10. The CDR3 sequence: CASSSGGRAQSYNEQFF. Here the CDR3 DNA reads TGTGCCAGCAGCTCAGGCGGGAGGGCCCAAAGCTACAATGAGCAGTTCTTC. Full variable domain (rest looked up from reference TRBV5-4 and TRBJ2-1): ETGVTQSPTHLIKTRGQQVTLRCSSQSGHNTVSWYQQALGQGPQFIFQYYREEENGRGNFPPRFSGLQFPNYSSELNVNALELDDSALYLCASSSGGRAQSYNEQFFGPGTRLTVL.

The J gene is TRBJ2-7, the V gene TRBV29-1, with a weak D call TRBD1 (6 bases). The germline CDR1 and CDR2 sequences are SQVTM and ANQGSEA. CDR3 length: 14 residues. Trimming shortened V by 6 bases and J by 2 bases, and 17 bases separated the two germline ends. CDR3 nucleotide sequence: TGCAGCGTCGCCCCCTCCGGACAGACCTACGAGCAGTACTTC. As protein: CSVAPSGQTYEQYF.

The J gene is TRBJ1-4, the V gene TRBV2, with 9 bases that match TRBD1. From germline, CDR1 is SNHLY and CDR2 FYNNEI. V gave up 6 bases and J gave up 8 bases; unmatched junction bases: 7. This CDR3 spans 14 amino acids. CDR3 in DNA: TGTGCCAGCAGGACGGGACAGGGCTGGGAAAAACTGTTTTTT. Its translation is CASRTGQGWEKLFF.

This clone was observed a few times. The genes are TRBV29-1 and TRBJ1-1; 10 positions match TRBD1. V gave up 6 bases and J gave up 1 base; unmatched junction bases: 2. CDR1 is SQVTM, CDR2 ANQGSEA, per germline. The CDR3 covers 13 residues. CDR3 bases: TGCAGCGTCCGGACAGGGGGGAACACTGAAGCTTTCTTT. Translated: CSVRTGGNTEAFF.